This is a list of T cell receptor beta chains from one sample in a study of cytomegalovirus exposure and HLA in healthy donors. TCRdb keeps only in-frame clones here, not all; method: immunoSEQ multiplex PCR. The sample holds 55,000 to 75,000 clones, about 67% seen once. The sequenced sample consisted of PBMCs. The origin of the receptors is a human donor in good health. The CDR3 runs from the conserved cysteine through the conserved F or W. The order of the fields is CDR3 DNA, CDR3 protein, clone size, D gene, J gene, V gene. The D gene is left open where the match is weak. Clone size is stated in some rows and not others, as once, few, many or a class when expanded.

TGTGCCAGCAGGACAGGACCCAACTATGGCTACACCTTC,CASRTGPNYGYTF,.,.,TRBJ1-2,TRBV2
TGTGCCAGCAGCTCCTCACAGGGATACGAGCAGTACTTC,CASSSSQGYEQYF,once,.,TRBJ2-7,TRBV13
TGTGCCAGCAGTCGAAGGGGTGAAGCTTTCTTT,CASSRRGEAFF,.,.,TRBJ1-1,TRBV28
TGTGCCAGCAGAGTCCAGGGAGGGGGGGACTACGAGCAGTACTTC,CASRVQGGGDYEQYF,.,.,TRBJ2-7,TRBV6-5
TGTGCCAGCAGTGAGGCTGCCCAAGAGACCCAGTACTTC,CASSEAAQETQYF,large,.,TRBJ2-5,TRBV25-1
TGTGCCAGCAGTTCTGGGGCAGGGGACACCGGGGAGCTGTTTTTT,CASSSGAGDTGELFF,.,.,TRBJ2-2,TRBV28
TGTGCCAGCACCTACGTGGGTCGGGGCACCGGGGAGCTGTTTTTT,CASTYVGRGTGELFF,.,.,TRBJ2-2,TRBV6-5
TGCGCCAGCAGCTTCGCAGGGGACTATGGCTACACCTTC,CASSFAGDYGYTF,.,.,TRBJ1-2,TRBV5-1
TGCGCCAGCAGCCCAGGAATTAGCGGGAACGCGCAGTACTTC,CASSPGISGNAQYF,.,TRBD2,TRBJ2-7,TRBV5-1
TGTGCCAGCAGCCTAGCGGGAGTACCCTACAATGAGCAGTTCTTC,CASSLAGVPYNEQFF,.,TRBD2,TRBJ2-1,TRBV6-4
TGTGCCACCAGCAGAGATCGGGGAGGAAATGAGCAGTACTTC,CATSRDRGGNEQYF,.,.,TRBJ2-7,TRBV15
TGTGCCAGCAGCTCGTTGGACGGGATCTACAATGAGCAGTTCTTC,CASSSLDGIYNEQFF,once,.,TRBJ2-1,TRBV5-4
TGTGCCAGCAGCTCAAAAAGACCTAGCGGGAGCTTCGGCAATGAGCAGTTCTTC,CASSSKRPSGSFGNEQFF,.,TRBD2,TRBJ2-1,TRBV7-3
TGTGCCAGCAGTGGACAGGGGGCCAACTATGGCTACACCTTC,CASSGQGANYGYTF,.,TRBD1,TRBJ1-2,TRBV2
TGTGCCAGCAGTTTACTCGGGAGGACTGAAGCTTTCTTT,CASSLLGRTEAFF,.,.,TRBJ1-1,TRBV27
TGTGCCACCAGCAGAGGGCGAGGAACAGAGACCCAGTACTTC,CATSRGRGTETQYF,.,.,TRBJ2-5,TRBV15
TGCGCCAGCAGCTTGAACGGCCCAGCGGGAGACTACGAGCAGTACTTC,CASSLNGPAGDYEQYF,.,TRBD2,TRBJ2-7,TRBV5-1
TGCGCCAGCAGCTTGAAAGCGGGCCTGTACCAAGAGACCCAGTACTTC,CASSLKAGLYQETQYF,few,.,TRBJ2-5,TRBV5-1
TGCGCCAGCAGCCTTCTAGCGGGGGAAGCGAACACCGGGGAGCTGTTTTTT,CASSLLAGEANTGELFF,.,TRBD2,TRBJ2-2,TRBV5-1
TGTGCCAGCAGTGGGACAACTAATGAAGCTTTCTTT,CASSGTTNEAFF,.,.,TRBJ1-1,TRBV6-1
TGTGCCAGCCAAACAGATACGCAGTATTTT,CASQTDTQYF,.,.,TRBJ2-3,TRBV6-6
TGTGCCAGCAGACAGGGACAGGGAAATGGCTACACCTTC,CASRQGQGNGYTF,.,TRBD1,TRBJ1-2,TRBV2
TGTGCCAGCAGTTCGCCCTGGACAGGGCGGACTGAAGCTTTCTTT,CASSSPWTGRTEAFF,.,TRBD1,TRBJ1-1,TRBV27
TGTGCCGCTAGGGGTGGCAATCAGCCCCAGCATTTT,CAARGGNQPQHF,.,.,TRBJ1-5,TRBV28
TGTGCCAGCAGTTTGTGGGACAGGGGGCTCGGGAACACTGAAGCTTTCTTT,CASSLWDRGLGNTEAFF,.,TRBD1,TRBJ1-1,TRBV27
TGCGCCAGCAGTGAGTCGAAGCGGGTCAGGAATCAGCCCCAGCATTTT,CASSESKRVRNQPQHF,.,.,TRBJ1-5,TRBV10-2
TGTGCCAGTGGCAGGGGGATTCAGCCCCAGCATTTT,CASGRGIQPQHF,few,TRBD1,TRBJ1-5,TRBV19
TGTGCTAGTGGTTTGGTACGGGACGGGGAGGTTTTGACAGATACGCAGTATTTT,CASGLVRDGEVLTDTQYF,once,.,TRBJ2-3,TRBV12-5
TGTGCCAGCAGCTTCACAGGGGAGACCCAGTACTTC,CASSFTGETQYF,.,.,TRBJ2-5,TRBV5-6
TGTGCCAGCAGTGAAGGCGGGGGGCGTTCACCCCTCCACTTT,CASSEGGGRSPLHF,few,.,TRBJ1-6,TRBV2
TGCGCCAGCAGCTCGGAACTACAAGAGACCCAGTACTTC,CASSSELQETQYF,.,.,TRBJ2-5,TRBV5-1
TGTGCCAGCAGTGGATCTAGCGGGCCTTACAATGAGCAGTTCTTC,CASSGSSGPYNEQFF,once,TRBD2,TRBJ2-1,TRBV25-1
TGTGCCAGCAGTGAACCAACTCTACCAGGAGAGACCCAGTACTTC,CASSEPTLPGETQYF,.,.,TRBJ2-5,TRBV25-1
TGTGCCAGCAGTCACCAAGCTACGGCTTTCTTT,CASSHQATAFF,.,.,TRBJ1-1,TRBV6-6
TGCGCCAGCAGCTCCGGGACTAGCGGGAGTCTCTACAATGAGCAGTTCTTC,CASSSGTSGSLYNEQFF,.,TRBD2,TRBJ2-1,TRBV5-1
TGCGCCAGCAGCTGGGGGACAGCCAACGGGGAAAAACTGTTTTTT,CASSWGTANGEKLFF,few,TRBD1,TRBJ1-4,TRBV5-1
TGTGCCAGCAGCCGTACTAGCGGGTTCTACGAGCAGTACTTC,CASSRTSGFYEQYF,.,TRBD2,TRBJ2-7,TRBV14
TGTGCCAGCAGCTTAAGCCGGGTTCCGGACAATGAGCAGTTCTTC,CASSLSRVPDNEQFF,.,.,TRBJ2-1,TRBV7-3
TGCGCCAGCAGCTTGGATCTAGCGGGAAGCTACAATGAGCAGTTCTTC,CASSLDLAGSYNEQFF,.,TRBD2,TRBJ2-1,TRBV5-1
TGTGCCAGCAGCATCGGGACAGGGTTTTACAATGAGCAGTTCTTC,CASSIGTGFYNEQFF,.,TRBD1,TRBJ2-1,TRBV28